This T cell receptor beta chain was identified during a study of naive and memory T cell subsets. A word on this clonotype: Its cognate antigen is unknown.

Trimming pared 4 bases from V and 6 bases from J, leaving 19 bases between. The CDR3 is 15 amino acids. Germline V gene data show CDR1 as MNHEY and CDR2 as SVGAGI. General study points: Naive repertoires, especially CD8, held a few larger clonotypes, possibly memory cells re-expressing CD45RA.

An equimolar mix of two oligonucleotides served as the beta constant-region primer for TRBC1 and TRBC2. Four rounds of PCR amplified the ligated cDNA using nested alpha and beta constant-region primers plus SP2. MiXCR, run by TCRdb on the UMI-ligation and nested PCR reads, gives a single entry per CDR3 protein. The table lists around 160,000 distinct CDR3 sequences, roughly 23% of them singletons. The chain links TRBV6-5 to TRBJ2-7; no clear D. This receptor was obtained from a human donor in good health. The sequencing sample was made of naive CD4+ T cells from blood. CDR3 loop: CASSSPAGPASEQYF. For the CDR3, the DNA is TGTGCCAGCAGTTCCCCCGCTGGACCGGCCTCCGAGCAGTACTTC.